The 25 T cell receptor beta chains below all came from one sample that was sequenced in a study of human CD8 memory T cell subsets. Construction of TCR beta libraries was accomplished by means of UMI-labeled 5' RACE. TCRdb reprocessed the 5' RACE reads and stores each CDR3 protein as one record, lacking DNA. The listing contains some 11,000 distinct CDR3 sequences. The specimen sequenced was CD8+ T cells from PBMCs. The receptor set was obtained from a human donor in good health.

The V and J genes are TRBV7-2 and TRBJ2-7; the D call of TRBD2 rests on TCRdb alone, since no DNA is present to check it. Per germline, CDR1 SGHTA and CDR2 FQGNSA. CDR3 size: 18 residues. The CDR3 sequence is CASSLVVSGLAPGWEQYF. Combining the CDR3 with reference TRBV7-2 and TRBJ2-7 gives the whole variable domain GAGVSQSPSNKVTEKGKDVELRCDPISGHTALYWYRQSLGQGLEFLIYFQGNSAPDKSGLPSDRFSAERTGGSVSTLTIQRTQQEDSAVYLCASSLVVSGLAPGWEQYFGPGTRLTVT.

This rearrangement joins TRBV2 to TRBJ1-1. CDR3 length: 11 residues. Per the germline V gene, CDR1 is SNHLY and CDR2 is FYNNEI. CDR3 sequence: CAIGGGAEAFF.

The chain couples TRBV15 to TRBJ2-7; TCRdb's assignment of TRBD1 cannot be checked, as there is no DNA. CDR1 is LNHNV, CDR2 YYDKDF, per germline (reference sequence). This CDR3 contains 16 residues. The chain's CDR3 is CATSRTWTGVDDEQYF.

The rearrangement uses TRBV28 and TRBJ2-7. Germline CDR1 MDHEN, CDR2 SYDVKM. The CDR3 sequence is 13 residues long. The CDR3 reads CASSLQIGYEQYF.

The chain couples TRBV5-5 to TRBJ2-7; with no DNA, the TCRdb D assignment of TRBD1 cannot be verified. The germline V gene has CDR1 SGHKS and CDR2 YYEKEE (reference sequence). The CDR3 spans 16 residues. The CDR3 is CASSLLLGQDSYEQYF.

V is TRBV15 and J is TRBJ2-5; the D call of TRBD2 rests on TCRdb alone, since no DNA is present to check it. CDR1 and CDR2 (germline): LNHNV, YYDKDF (reference sequence). CDR3 length: 16 residues. This CDR3 reads CATSSGLAGELETQYF.

In terms of frequency, this clonotype is medium-sized. The chain combines TRBV7-9 with TRBJ2-1. The CDR3 contains 14 residues. Germline CDR1 reads SEHNR; CDR2 reads FQNEAQ (reference sequence). CDR3 residues: CASSLENSYNEQFF.

The CDR3 sequence is CASSDRTYEQYF. The chain couples TRBV2 to TRBJ2-7. The germline V gene has CDR1 SNHLY and CDR2 FYNNEI. There are 12 residues in the CDR3.

The chain recombines TRBV24-1 with TRBJ2-2; TCRdb reports TRBD1, a call that lacks DNA to check it against. The CDR3 totals 16 residues. Germline assignment: CDR1 KGHDR and CDR2 SFDVKD. CDR3 in amino acids: CATSDSVRGNTGELFF.

This sequence joins TRBV12-5 and TRBJ2-3; TCRdb's D call of TRBD1 is untestable without DNA. This CDR3 spans 15 amino acids. Germline CDR1 and CDR2: LGHNT and FRNRAP. The CDR3 region is CASGRTGEITDTQYF.

The chain's CDR3 is CSARDYLAGNQETQYF. The rearrangement links TRBV20-1 to TRBJ2-5. Germline V CDR1 and CDR2: DFQATT, SNEGSKA (reference sequence). This CDR3 is 16 amino acids long.

The chain links TRBV9 to TRBJ2-1. CDR1 is SGDLS, CDR2 YYNGEE, per germline. CDR3 length: 12 residues. The chain's CDR3 is CASSLESESQFF.

The chain employs TRBV29-1 and TRBJ1-5; the TRBD1 assignment by TCRdb is unverifiable without DNA. CDR3 size: 16 residues. The germline CDR1 and CDR2 sequences are SQVTM and ANQGSEA. The CDR3 here is CSAWDRERIGNQPQHF.

The rearrangement uses TRBV7-8 and TRBJ2-4; TCRdb's D gene call, TRBD1, goes unchecked for lack of DNA. CDR3 length equals 13 residues. CDR1 and CDR2 from the germline V gene are SGHVS and FQNEAQ. The CDR3: CASSLRGSNIQYF.

The rearrangement joins TRBV19 to TRBJ2-7; TCRdb reports TRBD1, a call that lacks DNA to check it against. This CDR3 is 13 amino acids long. Germline V CDR1 and CDR2: LNHDA, SQIVND (reference sequence). The CDR3: CASSLQGNYEQYF.

Its frequency marks this clonotype as medium-sized. This rearrangement joins TRBV18 to TRBJ2-1; TCRdb proposes TRBD2, but this gene call is untestable without DNA. CDR3 size: 15 residues. Germline loops: CDR1 KGHSH, CDR2 LQKENI. CDR3 amino acids: CASSPWSGGDNEQFF.

V gene TRBV4-1 combines with J gene TRBJ2-7. The CDR3 spans 11 residues. Germline lookup yields CDR1 MGHRA and CDR2 YSYEKL. CDR3 amino acids: CASSQEDEQYF.

The CDR3: CSATPPGLAGYEQYF. The chain combines TRBV20-1 with TRBJ2-7; TCRdb's assignment of TRBD2 cannot be checked, as there is no DNA. In germline, CDR1 is DFQATT, CDR2 SNEGSKA (reference sequence). The CDR3 has 15 amino acids.

The chain recombines TRBV9 with TRBJ2-7; TCRdb names TRBD1, which stays unverified in the absence of DNA. The CDR3 consists of 15 residues. CDR1 SGDLS and CDR2 YYNGEE come from the germline V gene. The CDR3 here is CASSPGGAQHYEQYF.

The chain couples TRBV29-1 to TRBJ2-1; TCRdb outputs TRBD1, but without DNA this stays unchecked. The CDR3 length is 14 residues. CDR1 is SQVTM and CDR2 is ANQGSEA in the germline V gene. The CDR3 is CSAPRPQDFDEQFF.

The J gene is TRBJ1-2, the V gene TRBV9. The CDR3 sequence is 13 residues long. Germline CDR1 and CDR2: SGDLS and YYNGEE. CDR3 sequence reads: CASSVDNAYGYTF.

The gene calls are TRBV4-1 and TRBJ2-2; TCRdb reports TRBD1, a call that lacks DNA to check it against. The V gene's germline CDR1 is MGHRA and CDR2 YSYEKL. This CDR3 spans 14 amino acids. CDR3 protein: CASSQQGWDGELFF.

The genes are TRBV28 and TRBJ2-7. The CDR3 sequence is 11 residues long. CDR1 is MDHEN, CDR2 SYDVKM, per germline. This chain's CDR3 is CASSLWDEQYF.

Judged by frequency, this clonotype is medium-sized. This sequence joins TRBV29-1 and TRBJ1-1; there is no DNA to check the TCRdb D call of TRBD1. The CDR3 is 13 amino acids. Germline CDR1 SQVTM, CDR2 ANQGSEA. Here the CDR3 reads CSVNRGLDTEAFF.

The V call is TRBV5-4, the J call TRBJ1-1; TCRdb lists TRBD1, though no DNA is available to test this call. Germline CDR1 is SGHNT and CDR2 is YYREEE (reference sequence). The CDR3 sequence is 14 residues long. The CDR3 here is CASSLFTGGTEAFF.